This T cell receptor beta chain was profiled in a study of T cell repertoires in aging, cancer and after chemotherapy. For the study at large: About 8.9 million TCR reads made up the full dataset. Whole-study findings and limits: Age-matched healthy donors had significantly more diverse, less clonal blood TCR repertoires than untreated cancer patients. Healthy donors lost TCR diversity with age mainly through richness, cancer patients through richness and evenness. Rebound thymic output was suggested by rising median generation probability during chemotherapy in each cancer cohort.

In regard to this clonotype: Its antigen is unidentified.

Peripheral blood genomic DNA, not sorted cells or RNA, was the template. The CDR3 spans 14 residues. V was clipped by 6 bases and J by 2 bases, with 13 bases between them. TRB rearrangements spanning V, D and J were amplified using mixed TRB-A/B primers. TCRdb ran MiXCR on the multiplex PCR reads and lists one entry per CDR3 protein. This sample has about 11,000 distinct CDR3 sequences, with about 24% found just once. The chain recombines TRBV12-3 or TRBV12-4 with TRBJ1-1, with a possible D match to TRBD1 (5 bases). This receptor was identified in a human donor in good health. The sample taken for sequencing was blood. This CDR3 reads CASRGWGNNTEAFF. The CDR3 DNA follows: TGTGCCAGCAGAGGGTGGGGGAACAACACTGAAGCTTTCTTT.